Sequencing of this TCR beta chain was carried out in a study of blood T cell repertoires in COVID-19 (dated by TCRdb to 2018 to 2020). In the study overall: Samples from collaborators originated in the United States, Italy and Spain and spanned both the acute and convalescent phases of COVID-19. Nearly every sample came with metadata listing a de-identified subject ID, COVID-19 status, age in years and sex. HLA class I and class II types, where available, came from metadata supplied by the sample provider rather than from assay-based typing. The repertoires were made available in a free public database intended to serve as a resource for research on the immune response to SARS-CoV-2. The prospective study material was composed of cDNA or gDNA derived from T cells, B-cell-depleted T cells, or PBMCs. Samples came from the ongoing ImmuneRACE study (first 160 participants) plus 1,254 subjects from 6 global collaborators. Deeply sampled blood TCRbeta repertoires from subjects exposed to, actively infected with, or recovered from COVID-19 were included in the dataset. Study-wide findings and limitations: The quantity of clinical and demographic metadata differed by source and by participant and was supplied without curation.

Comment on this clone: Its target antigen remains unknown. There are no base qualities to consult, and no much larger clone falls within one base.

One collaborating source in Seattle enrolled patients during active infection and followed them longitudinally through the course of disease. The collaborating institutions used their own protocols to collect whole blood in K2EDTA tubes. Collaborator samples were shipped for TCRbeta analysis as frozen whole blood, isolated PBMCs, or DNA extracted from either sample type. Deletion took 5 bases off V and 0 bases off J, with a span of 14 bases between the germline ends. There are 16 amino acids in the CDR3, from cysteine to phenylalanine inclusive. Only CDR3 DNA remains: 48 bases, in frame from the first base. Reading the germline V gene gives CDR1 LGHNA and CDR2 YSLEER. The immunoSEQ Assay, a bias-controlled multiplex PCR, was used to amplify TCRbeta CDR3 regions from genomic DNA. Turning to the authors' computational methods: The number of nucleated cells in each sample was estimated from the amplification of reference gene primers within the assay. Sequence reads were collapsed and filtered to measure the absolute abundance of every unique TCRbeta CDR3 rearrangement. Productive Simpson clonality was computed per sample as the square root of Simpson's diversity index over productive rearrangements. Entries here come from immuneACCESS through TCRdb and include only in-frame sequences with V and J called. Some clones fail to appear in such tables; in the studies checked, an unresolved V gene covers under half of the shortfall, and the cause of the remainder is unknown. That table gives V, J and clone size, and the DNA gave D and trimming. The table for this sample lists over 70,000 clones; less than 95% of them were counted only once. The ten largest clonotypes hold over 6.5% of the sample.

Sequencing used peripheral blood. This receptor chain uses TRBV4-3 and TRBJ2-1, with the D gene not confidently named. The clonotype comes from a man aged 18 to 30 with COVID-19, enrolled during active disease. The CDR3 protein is CASSSVVASSYNEQFF. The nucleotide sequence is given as TGCGCCAGCAGCTCGGTAGTTGCGAGCTCCTACAATGAGCAGTTCTTC.